This T cell receptor (beta chain) was identified in a study of graft-versus-host responses after intestinal transplantation. About the research overall: Each patient got anti-thymocyte globulin induction, then tacrolimus and steroids for three to four years.

Germline trimming cut 2 bases from V and 3 bases from J; bases unmatched to any gene: 10. CDR1 and CDR2 from the germline V gene are MNHEY and SVGAGI. The CDR3 spans 16 residues. TCRdb's table, derived via immunoSEQ multiplex PCR, lists solely in-frame clones and lacks some. Of about 88,000 clones listed, around 93% were seen once; the top ten hold under 0.4%. To note about this clone: Its cognate antigen is unknown.

The sequence was collected from a human donor who was the organ donor for an intestinal transplant. The source material was unstimulated CD4+ T cells sorted from spleen or lymph node cells, sampled before transplant. The V and J genes are TRBV6-5 and TRBJ2-7; TRBD1 matches at 7 bases. CDR3 region: CASSYTPGQIIYEQYF. The CDR3 region has the DNA TGTGCCAGCAGTTACACCCCGGGACAGATTATCTACGAGCAGTACTTC.